Given below is one TCR beta chain in context. Its specificity is unknown. This specimen belongs to a study of cytomegalovirus exposure and HLA in healthy donors. Study-wide results and limits: Listed as cytomegalovirus-associated were around 160 TCR beta chains. Most observed TCR sequences were rare, whereas some public TCRs were detected in many donors. As was reported, the classifier diagnosed cytomegalovirus status with high specificity and sensitivity.

The table came from immunoSEQ multiplex PCR; TCRdb's copy has only in-frame clones and leaves some out. The table has fewer than 130,000 clones, 85% to 90% seen once. Germline CDR1 SGHTA, CDR2 FQGNSA. Trimming shortened V by 1 base and J by 3 bases, and 6 bases separated the two germline ends. The CDR3 runs to 14 residues. It was the approximately 130-subject validation cohort, separate from the roughly 700-subject first cohort, to which the donors belonged. The V and J genes are TRBV7-2 and TRBJ2-2, with D uncertain. This clonotype was sampled from a young woman in good health and CMV-seropositive. Sequencing was performed on PBMCs. The CDR3 protein is CASSLDSHTGELFF. The CDR3 DNA reads TGTGCCAGCAGCTTAGATAGTCACACCGGGGAGCTGTTTTTT.